The 28 T cell receptor beta chains given below trace back to one sample, sequenced in a study of T cell responses to AZD1222 COVID-19 vaccine. Only in-frame clones appear in the TCRdb table, and some are missing; sequencing was by immunoSEQ multiplex PCR. This repertoire shows about 220,000 clones, 85% to 95% found once; its top ten account for about 1%. The sample in question was peripheral blood, obtained on day 0 of MenACWY control vaccination. The receptor set was obtained from an adult in good health.

The chain couples TRBV5-6 to TRBJ2-5; D is unresolved. The J call may be incorrect, as the DNA end agrees better with TRBJ2-7. In germline, CDR1 is SGHDT, CDR2 YYEEEE. CDR3 length: 11 residues. The CDR3 bases are TGTGCCAGCAGCTTGGCGTACGAGCAGTACTTC. It translates to CASSLAYEQYF.

V is TRBV2 and J is TRBJ2-5, with D perhaps being TRBD1 or TRBD2 (5 bases each). V lost 7 bases, J lost 3 bases, and 9 bases lay in between. The germline V gene encodes CDR1 SNHLY and CDR2 FYNNEI. This CDR3 spans 12 amino acids. CDR3 sequence reads: CASNGDEETQYF. The CDR3 DNA reads TGTGCCAGCAACGGGGACGAAGAGACCCAGTACTTC.

The chain joins TRBV9 to TRBJ1-1, with 8 bases identical to TRBD1. Trimming removed 0 bases from V and 3 bases from J; junction bases left unmatched: 4. In germline, CDR1 is SGDLS, CDR2 YYNGEE. CDR3 size: 15 residues. CDR3 nucleotides: TGTGCCAGCAGCGTAGGGACAGGGTCGGACACTGAAGCTTTCTTT. Amino acid sequence: CASSVGTGSDTEAFF.

The V gene is TRBV19, the J gene TRBJ2-7; D is perhaps TRBD2 (7 bases). From germline, CDR1 is LNHDA and CDR2 SQIVND (reference sequence). CDR3 size: 14 residues. V lost 3 bases, J lost 3 bases, and 12 bases lay in between. The CDR3 DNA reads as TGTGCCAGTAGTATTGCGGGGGCAGGCTACGAGCAGTACTTC. Translation gives CASSIAGAGYEQYF.

CDR3: CASSYVTGRGTEAFF. CDR3 nucleotides: TGTGCCAGCAGTTACGTTACAGGGCGAGGCACTGAAGCTTTCTTT. The chain combines TRBV6-5 with TRBJ1-1; possible D gene TRBD1, 6 bases. Germline-derived CDR1 and CDR2 are MNHEY and SVGAGI. V was shortened by 2 bases and J by 4 bases, with 14 bases between the two germline ends. The CDR3 loop spans 15 amino acids.

The sample holds a few counts of this clone. V gene TRBV18 combines with J gene TRBJ2-7; 11 positions match TRBD1. V shed 3 bases, J shed 7 bases, and the junction held 14 bases outside the gene matches. This CDR3 comprises 17 residues. Germline V gene data show CDR1 as KGHSH and CDR2 as LQKENI. The CDR3 reads CASSPTSRTGGMREQYF. The CDR3 DNA reads TGTGCCAGCTCACCTACCTCCCGGACAGGGGGCATGAGGGAGCAGTACTTC.

The V and J genes are TRBV3-1 (or the pseudogene TRBV3-2) and TRBJ1-6, with 8 nucleotides matching TRBD1. This CDR3 is 15 amino acids long. From germline, CDR1 is LGHDT and CDR2 YNNKEL (reference sequence). The junction had 8 bases not matched to a gene; V was cut back by 6 bases and J by 7 bases. The DNA for the CDR3 is TGTGCCAGCAGGTATTCAGGGGGCCGGAATTCACCCCTCCACTTT. Protein: CASRYSGGRNSPLHF.

The J gene is TRBJ1-4, the V gene TRBV30; D is uncertain. Trimming pared 2 bases from V and 8 bases from J, leaving 6 bases between. This CDR3 has 11 residues. CDR1 is GTSNPN, CDR2 SVGIG, per germline (reference sequence). CDR3: CAWSPSEKLFF. CDR3 coding DNA: TGTGCCTGGAGTCCCAGCGAAAAACTGTTTTTT.

CDR3: CASSRRGNMNTGELFF. Written as DNA, the CDR3 is TGTGCCAGCAGCCGAAGGGGCAATATGAACACCGGGGAGCTGTTTTTT. The chain couples TRBV14 to TRBJ2-2, with TRBD1 as a possible D gene (5 bases). The CDR3 length is 16 residues. Looked up from germline, CDR1 is SGHDN and CDR2 is FVKESK. V lost 4 bases to trimming and J lost 1 base, with 13 bases between them. Complete variable domain (other parts from reference TRBV14 and TRBJ2-2): EAGVTQFPSHSVIEKGQTVTLRCDPISGHDNLYWYRRVMGKEIKFLLHFVKESKQDESGMPNNRFLAERTGGTYSTLKVQPAELEDSGVYFCASSRRGNMNTGELFFGEGSRLTVL.

The J gene is TRBJ1-1, the V gene TRBV9; D ambiguous. Trimming took off 4 bases at V and 5 bases at J, with 15 bases between the two ends. The CDR3 runs 14 residues. CDR1 and CDR2 (germline): SGDLS, YYNGEE. Here the CDR3 reads CASSRNTVATEAFF. The CDR3 DNA reads TGTGCCAGCAGCCGGAACACGGTAGCTACTGAAGCTTTCTTT.

The chain is built from TRBV6-2 or TRBV6-3 and TRBJ2-5; 15 nucleotides agree with TRBD2. The length of the CDR3 is 19 residues. V was pared by 1 base and J by 3 bases, with 9 bases of the junction left unmatched. Germline loops: CDR1 MNHEY, CDR2 SVGEGT. CDR3 residues: CASSYYGTSGGPGKETQYF. The CDR3 DNA is TGTGCCAGCAGTTACTACGGGACTAGCGGGGGGCCGGGAAAAGAGACCCAGTACTTC.

The rearrangement uses TRBV3-1 (or the pseudogene TRBV3-2) and TRBJ2-1; weak D call: TRBD1 (5 bases). This CDR3 is built from 18 residues. Trimming removed 3 bases at V and 5 bases at J, with 23 bases between. Germline CDR1 reads LGHDT; CDR2 reads YNNKEL (reference sequence). The CDR3 reads CASSHTLISGNMDNEQFF. DNA for the CDR3: TGTGCCAGCAGCCACACACTAATCTCAGGGAATATGGACAATGAGCAGTTCTTC.

The chain recombines TRBV30 with TRBJ1-4; tentative D call: TRBD1 (5 bases). The CDR3 is made up of 13 amino acids. Germline lookup yields CDR1 GTSNPN and CDR2 SVGIG (reference sequence). Trimming shortened V by 2 bases and J by 8 bases, and 12 bases separated the two germline ends. The CDR3 spells CAWSQGPWEKLFF. The CDR3 DNA reads as TGTGCCTGGAGTCAGGGACCCTGGGAAAAACTGTTTTTT.

The rearrangement uses TRBV28 and TRBJ1-1; 12 positions match TRBD1. J lost 5 bases, V lost 3 bases, and 13 bases had no gene match. Germline V gene data show CDR1 as MDHEN and CDR2 as SYDVKM. This CDR3 comprises 18 residues. CDR3 in amino acids: CASSFYGDWDRGRTEAFF. The CDR3 DNA reads TGTGCCAGCAGTTTTTATGGGGATTGGGACAGGGGGCGAACTGAAGCTTTCTTT.

The chain employs TRBV24-1 and TRBJ2-5, with 10 positions matching TRBD1. CDR3 size: 15 residues. Germline loops: CDR1 KGHDR, CDR2 SFDVKD. J lost 3 bases, V lost 9 bases, and 9 bases had no gene match. In DNA, the CDR3 is TGTGCCACCCCCGGGACAGGGGAGGAGAAAGAGACCCAGTACTTC. Translation: CATPGTGEEKETQYF.

This clone was detected only once. This chain links TRBV5-1 with TRBJ1-1; D not resolved. The CDR3 runs 11 residues. CDR1 is SGHRS and CDR2 is YFSETQ in the germline V gene. The V and J ends lost 3 bases and 7 bases respectively, with 7 bases between them. The DNA for the CDR3 is TGCGCCAGCAGCTCCTTAGGTGAAGCTTTCTTT. Its translation is CASSSLGEAFF.

The rearrangement links TRBV11-3 to TRBJ1-1; unclear D gene. Germline-derived CDR1 and CDR2 are SGHNT and YENEEA. CDR3 length: 13 residues. Trimming took 5 bases from V and 0 from J, leaving 7 bases between them. The DNA for the CDR3 is TGTGCCAGCAGCCGGACGGTGAACACTGAAGCTTTCTTT. It specifies CASSRTVNTEAFF.

The chain carries TRBV11-2 and TRBJ1-2; perhaps TRBD1 as D (6 bases). V was shortened by 6 bases and J by 4 bases, with 12 bases between the two germline ends. The CDR3 has 13 residues. CDR1 and CDR2 (germline): SGHAT, FQNNGV. CDR3 nucleotides: TGTGCCAGCAGGGCGGACAGTACCTATGGCTACACCTTC. This sequence encodes CASRADSTYGYTF.

The CDR3 nucleotides read TGTGCCAGTACCCCGACCGCCGACAATGAGCAGTTCTTC. This translates into CASTPTADNEQFF. The chain carries TRBV19 and TRBJ2-1, with unresolved D. This CDR3 is built from 13 residues. CDR1 LNHDA and CDR2 SQIVND come from the germline V gene (reference sequence). Deletions cut 7 bases from V and 5 bases from J, with 12 bases between.

V and J are TRBV6-2 or TRBV6-3 and TRBJ1-2; D might be TRBD1 (6 bases). Germline V lookup: CDR1 MNHEY, CDR2 SVGEGT. This CDR3 comprises 12 residues. V dropped 4 bases and J dropped 6 bases, with 9 bases sitting between them. The CDR3, as DNA: TGTGCCAGCAGTTTATCAGGGGATGGCTACACCTTC. Encoded protein: CASSLSGDGYTF.

The genes are TRBV14 and TRBJ2-1; D is uncertain. Germline lookup yields CDR1 SGHDN and CDR2 FVKESK. V was cut by 0 bases and J by 15 bases, with 12 bases left in between. The CDR3 has 12 residues. CDR3 sequence (DNA): TGTGCCAGCAGCCAAGATCGAGTAGGGTGGTTCTTC. Amino acids: CASSQDRVGWFF.

The V gene is TRBV27, the J gene TRBJ2-7; 9 nucleotides agree with TRBD2. CDR3 length: 14 residues. V shed 5 bases, J shed 3 bases, and the junction held 5 bases outside the gene matches. In germline, CDR1 is MNHEY, CDR2 SMNVEV (reference sequence). CDR3 sequence: CASSDGLARYEQYF. CDR3 DNA sequence: TGTGCCAGCAGTGACGGACTAGCGCGCTACGAGCAGTACTTC.

The rearrangement joins TRBV9 to TRBJ2-2; unclear D gene. The length of the CDR3 is 13 residues. The germline gives CDR1 SGDLS, CDR2 YYNGEE. With 4 bases removed from V and 7 bases from J, the gap between germline ends came to 11 bases. CDR3 in amino acids: CASSPRRGGELFF. CDR3 nucleotides: TGTGCCAGCAGCCCCAGGCGCGGCGGGGAGCTGTTTTTT.

The rearrangement links TRBV11-2 to TRBJ1-1; no firm D call. The CDR3 is 13 residues long. In germline, CDR1 is SGHAT, CDR2 FQNNGV. Trimming pared 5 bases from V and 6 bases from J, leaving 13 bases between. CDR3 DNA sequence: TGTGCCAGCAGCCTACCCCGACCCTCTGAAGCTTTCTTT. Translation gives CASSLPRPSEAFF.

The chain carries TRBV4-2 and TRBJ1-6, with 7 bases identical to TRBD1. Germline V lookup: CDR1 LGHNA, CDR2 YNFKEQ. Trimming took 3 bases from V and 7 from J; bases not matched to a gene: 3. The CDR3 loop spans 14 amino acids. This chain's CDR3 is CASSQTGSNSPLHF. The CDR3 nucleotides are TGTGCCAGCAGCCAGACAGGGTCGAATTCACCCCTCCACTTT.

The V and J genes are TRBV6-5 and TRBJ2-3; unclear D gene. Germline CDR1 MNHEY, CDR2 SVGAGI. This CDR3 region has 11 residues. Trimming left V 7 bases short and J 6 bases short, with 8 bases between. The CDR3 region is CASTNGDTQYF. For the CDR3, the DNA is TGTGCCAGCACTAACGGGGATACGCAGTATTTT.

This chain uses TRBV5-6 with TRBJ2-1, with 7 bases that match TRBD2. The ends lost 0 bases at V and 0 bases at J; junction bases unmatched: 3. The V gene's germline CDR1 is SGHDT and CDR2 YYEEEE. This CDR3 spans 16 amino acids. CDR3 residues: CASSLAGGSSYNEQFF. CDR3 bases: TGTGCCAGCAGCTTGGCCGGGGGGAGCTCCTACAATGAGCAGTTCTTC.

This sequence joins TRBV4-1 and TRBJ2-5; D remains unclear. V was shortened by 0 bases and J by 3 bases, with 11 bases between the two germline ends. The CDR3 covers 15 residues. The germline gives CDR1 MGHRA, CDR2 YSYEKL. In nucleotides, the CDR3 is TGCGCCAGCAGCCAAGATTCGACAAAAAAAGAGACCCAGTACTTC. Amino acids: CASSQDSTKKETQYF.